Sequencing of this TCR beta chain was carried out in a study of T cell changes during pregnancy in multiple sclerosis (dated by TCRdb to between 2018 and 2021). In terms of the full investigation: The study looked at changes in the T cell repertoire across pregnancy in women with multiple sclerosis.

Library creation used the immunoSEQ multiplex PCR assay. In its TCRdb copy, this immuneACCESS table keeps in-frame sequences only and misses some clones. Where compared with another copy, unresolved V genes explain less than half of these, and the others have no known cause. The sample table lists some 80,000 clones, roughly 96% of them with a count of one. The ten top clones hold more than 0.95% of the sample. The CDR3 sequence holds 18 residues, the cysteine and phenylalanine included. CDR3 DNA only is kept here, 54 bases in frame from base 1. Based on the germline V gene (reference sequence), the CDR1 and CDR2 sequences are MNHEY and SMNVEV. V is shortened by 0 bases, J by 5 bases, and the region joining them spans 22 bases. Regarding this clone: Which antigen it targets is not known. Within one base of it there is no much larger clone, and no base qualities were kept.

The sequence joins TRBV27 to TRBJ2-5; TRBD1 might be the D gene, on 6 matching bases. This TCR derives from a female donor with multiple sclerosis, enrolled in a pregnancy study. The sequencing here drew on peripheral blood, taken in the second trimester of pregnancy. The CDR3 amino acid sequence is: CASSLSPWSDPGVETQYF. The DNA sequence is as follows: TGTGCCAGCAGTTTATCGCCCTGGTCGGACCCAGGGGTGGAGACCCAGTACTTC.